Below, 22 T cell receptor beta chains from the same sample are listed, as sequenced in a study of cytomegalovirus exposure and HLA in healthy donors. 60 Vbeta and 13 Jbeta primers were used in PCR. Sequenced by immunoSEQ multiplex PCR; TCRdb stores in-frame clones only, minus some. The listing records roughly 150,000 clones. The sample comprised PBMCs. These TCRs come from a woman between 45 and 65 years old in good health and CMV-seronegative.

The chain combines TRBV5-1 with TRBJ2-2, with D maybe TRBD1 (5 bases). From germline, CDR1 is SGHRS and CDR2 YFSETQ. V lost 0 bases, J lost 5 bases, and 17 bases lay in between. This CDR3 contains 17 residues. CDR3 nucleotide sequence: TGCGCCAGCAGCTTGGTCTGGACAAAGACTTGGACCGGGGAGCTGTTTTTT. Translating gives CASSLVWTKTWTGELFF. The full variable domain, rest sourced from reference TRBV5-1 and TRBJ2-2, is KAGVTQTPRYLIKTRGQQVTLSCSPISGHRSVSWYQQTPGQGLQFLFEYFSETQRNKGNFPGRFSGRQFSNSRSEMNVSTLELGDSALYLCASSLVWTKTWTGELFFGEGSRLTVL.

The V and J genes are TRBV7-9 and TRBJ1-4; 7 bases are shared with TRBD1. CDR1 and CDR2 (germline): SEHNR, FQNEAQ (reference sequence). The CDR3 sequence is 14 residues long. Germline trimming cut 0 bases from V and 8 bases from J; bases unmatched to any gene: 3. The DNA of the CDR3 is TGTGCCAGCAGCTTAGCAGGGGGCTGGGAAAAACTGTTTTTT. Protein sequence: CASSLAGGWEKLFF.

The J gene is TRBJ2-5, the V gene TRBV7-9; D possibly corresponds to TRBD2 (6 bases). The CDR3 has 14 amino acids. Germline CDR1 SEHNR, CDR2 FQNEAQ (reference sequence). The V end lost 1 base, the J end lost 3 bases, and 9 bases lay between the germline ends. CDR3 loop: CASSLDQREETQYF. CDR3 nucleotide sequence: TGTGCCAGCAGCTTAGACCAGCGGGAAGAGACCCAGTACTTC.

V and J are TRBV6-5 and TRBJ1-2, with TRBD1 identical over 10 bases. V lost 5 bases to trimming and J lost 4 bases; unmatched junction nucleotides: 4. Germline V lookup: CDR1 MNHEY, CDR2 SVGAGI. The CDR3 contains 14 residues. CDR3 sequence (DNA): TGTGCCAGCAGTATGGACAGGGGGGGCTATGGCTACACCTTC. Its translation is CASSMDRGGYGYTF.

CDR3 nucleotides: TGTGCCAGCAGCTTGAGGTCTAGCGGCCGCACAGATACGCAGTATTTT. This encodes CASSLRSSGRTDTQYF. The chain is built from TRBV7-9 and TRBJ2-3, with 7 bases identical to TRBD2. The CDR3 has 16 amino acids. Per germline, CDR1 SEHNR and CDR2 FQNEAQ (reference sequence). Germline trimming cut 3 bases from V and 1 base from J; bases unmatched to any gene: 7.

The V gene is TRBV2, the J gene TRBJ2-7, with D unresolved. The germline V and J ends were trimmed by 10 bases and 2 bases, with 12 bases remaining between them. The CDR3 consists of 12 residues. Germline CDR1 reads SNHLY; CDR2 reads FYNNEI. The CDR3 DNA sequence: TGTGCCACTTTGACACCAGCCTACGAGCAGTACTTC. Translated: CATLTPAYEQYF.

This chain connects TRBV6-1 to TRBJ1-2; perhaps TRBD1 as D (6 bases). This CDR3 is 13 amino acids long. Per the germline V gene, CDR1 is MNHNS and CDR2 is SASEGT. The germline V and J ends were trimmed by 5 bases and 4 bases, with 11 bases remaining between them. The CDR3 coding sequence is TGTGCCAGCAGTCAGGGGAGGGTCTATGGCTACACCTTC. Protein: CASSQGRVYGYTF.

V gene TRBV9 combines with J gene TRBJ1-2; 7 bases align to TRBD1. CDR3 length: 14 residues. The V gene end was trimmed by 4 bases and the J gene end by 8 bases; junction bases not matched to a gene: 11. Germline V lookup: CDR1 SGDLS, CDR2 YYNGEE. CDR3 DNA: TGTGCCAGCAGCACCCTGACAGGGTCCCTAGGCTACACCTTC. It specifies CASSTLTGSLGYTF.

J is TRBJ1-6 and V is TRBV30; perhaps TRBD1 as D (5 bases). The CDR3 consists of 14 residues. Trimming removed 0 bases from V and 6 bases from J, with 9 bases in between. Germline V gene lookup returns CDR1 GTSNPN and CDR2 SVGIG (reference sequence). For the CDR3, the DNA is TGTGCCTGGAGTGTATCAGGGTTTAATTCACCCCTCCACTTT. This encodes CAWSVSGFNSPLHF.

This rearrangement joins TRBV5-4 to TRBJ2-5, with 8 positions matching TRBD1. CDR1 and CDR2 (germline): SGHNT, YYREEE (reference sequence). The V segment lost 1 base and the J segment 5 bases; nucleotides outside the gene matches: 10. The CDR3 spans 16 residues. Here the CDR3 DNA reads TGTGCCAGCAGCTTGTATACAGGGGGTGTTCGGGAGACCCAGTACTTC. Amino acids: CASSLYTGGVRETQYF.

The rearrangement uses TRBV4-2 and TRBJ1-6; 7 positions match TRBD1. After removal of 4 bases from V and 7 bases from J, the junction contained 10 bases not matched to a gene. The germline V gene has CDR1 LGHNA and CDR2 YNFKEQ. The CDR3 extends over 16 amino acids. The CDR3 protein is CASSRGVGQANSPLHF. As DNA, the CDR3 is TGTGCCAGCAGCCGCGGTGTTGGACAGGCGAATTCACCCCTCCACTTT.

The chain is built from TRBV12-5 and TRBJ2-5; possibly TRBD2 for D (5 bases). Germline V gene lookup returns CDR1 LGHNT and CDR2 FRNRAP. V was shortened by 5 bases and J by 3 bases, with 10 bases between the two germline ends. This CDR3 is built from 13 residues. CDR3 in amino acids: CASGRDLKETQYF. Written as DNA, the CDR3 is TGTGCTAGTGGTCGGGATCTTAAAGAGACCCAGTACTTC.

V gene TRBV10-3 combines with J gene TRBJ2-1; 8 bases align to TRBD2. The ends lost 6 bases at V and 8 bases at J; junction bases unmatched: 6. Germline V gene sequence: CDR1 ENHRY, CDR2 SYGVKD. The CDR3 spans 13 residues. The CDR3 is CAIRRDGRDEQFF. The CDR3 DNA reads TGTGCCATCAGGCGGGACGGGAGGGATGAGCAGTTCTTC.

This chain connects TRBV30 to TRBJ2-1, with D possibly being TRBD2 (6 bases). Germline CDR1 and CDR2: GTSNPN and SVGIG (reference sequence). V lost 4 bases to trimming and J lost 4 bases, with 11 bases between them. This CDR3 contains 13 residues. The CDR3 spells CAWTLDYYNEQFF. The CDR3, as DNA: TGTGCCTGGACCCTGGACTATTACAATGAGCAGTTCTTC.

The chain carries TRBV4-2 and TRBJ1-5; D is uncertain. The CDR3 spans 17 residues. The V end was cut by 2 bases, the J end by 6 bases, with 20 bases between. Germline V gene sequence: CDR1 LGHNA, CDR2 YNFKEQ. The DNA of the CDR3 is TGTGCCAGCAGCCAACCGCTCCGGGTGACCCCCGGTCAGCCCCAGCATTTT. As protein: CASSQPLRVTPGQPQHF.

This chain uses TRBV7-9 with TRBJ2-5, with 12 bases matching TRBD2. Germline V gene sequence: CDR1 SEHNR, CDR2 FQNEAQ (reference sequence). The V gene end was trimmed by 4 bases and the J gene end by 3 bases; junction bases not matched to a gene: 6. The CDR3 loop spans 16 amino acids. CDR3 sequence (DNA): TGTGCCAGCAGCTCTAGACTAGCGGGGGCCAAAGAGACCCAGTACTTC. It specifies CASSSRLAGAKETQYF.

The chain is built from TRBV28 and TRBJ2-3; 11 bases are shared with TRBD2. CDR1 and CDR2 from the germline V gene are MDHEN and SYDVKM. V lost 7 bases and J lost 5; bases outside the gene matches: 17. This CDR3 is built from 18 residues. The CDR3 DNA is TGTGCCAGCAATCCTCTCGGGGTAGCGGGGGGGCCTAGAGATACGCAGTATTTT. Protein product: CASNPLGVAGGPRDTQYF.

V usage is TRBV6-1 and J usage is TRBJ1-5; possible D gene TRBD1, 5 bases. There are 13 residues in the CDR3. CDR1 is MNHNS, CDR2 SASEGT, per germline. V was trimmed by 5 bases and J by 4 bases, leaving 9 bases between them. The DNA for the CDR3 is TGTGCCAGCAGTCCTGGGGCGAATCAGCCCCAGCATTTT. It is translated as CASSPGANQPQHF.

The chain uses TRBV6-6 and TRBJ2-5; possible D gene TRBD2, 6 bases. The CDR3 spans 13 residues. Looked up from germline, CDR1 is MNHNY and CDR2 is SVGAGI (reference sequence). Trimming stripped 4 bases from V and 7 bases from J, with 13 bases between. CDR3 coding DNA: TGTGCCAGCAGTTCCGGGCCCGGGGGGACCCAGTACTTC. Its translation is CASSSGPGGTQYF.

The chain joins TRBV4-3 to TRBJ2-7; D unclear. The CDR3 consists of 14 residues. V lost 1 base and J 0 bases, leaving 7 bases between the germline ends. The germline V gene has CDR1 LGHNA and CDR2 YSLEER. The CDR3 sequence is CASSQGRSSYEQYF. The CDR3 coding sequence is TGCGCCAGCAGCCAAGGAAGGAGCTCCTACGAGCAGTACTTC.

The chain links TRBV19 to TRBJ2-5; perhaps TRBD2 as D (5 bases). The germline CDR1 and CDR2 sequences are LNHDA and SQIVND (reference sequence). Trimming removed 3 bases at V and 3 bases at J, with 11 bases between. There are 14 residues in the CDR3. The CDR3 DNA follows: TGTGCCAGTAGTATGTTTCCGGAGGAAGAGACCCAGTACTTC. As protein: CASSMFPEEETQYF.

The chain recombines TRBV7-6 with TRBJ2-7; TRBD1 matches 10 bases. V dropped 5 bases and J dropped 7; count of bases not matched to a gene: 8. The germline V gene encodes CDR1 SGHVS and CDR2 FNYEAQ. This CDR3 is built from 14 residues. CDR3 DNA sequence: TGTGCCAGCAGCCAAGGGACAGGGGAACGGGAGCAGTACTTC. It is translated as CASSQGTGEREQYF.